The present T cell receptor (beta chain) was sequenced within a study of OX40 agonist ivuxolimab in advanced cancers. Study summary: Melanoma, hepatocellular carcinoma, head and neck or renal cell cancer occurred in dose-escalation patients. A male proportion of about 84% was recorded, with mean age around 60 years and range about 20 to 85.

Patients were ineligible given autoimmune disease history or systemic immunosuppression. As concerns this clone: The antigen remains unidentified.

Broader study findings: Within 6 weeks, CD4+ and CD8+ blood T cells expanded clonally at 0.1 to 3.0 mg/kg.

Profiling relied on immunoSEQ multiplex PCR, and the TCRdb table lists in-frame clones only, not all of them. The repertoire holds about 89,000 clones, with around 84% as singletons. Trimming removed 4 bases from V and 7 bases from J; junction bases left unmatched: 7. The CDR3 contains 14 residues. Germline values: CDR1 MGHRA, CDR2 YSYEKL. This TCR came from an adult with an advanced solid tumor such as melanoma, head and neck, liver or kidney cancer. The sample here was CD4+ or CD8+ T cells sorted from blood, taken in a trial of the OX40 agonist ivuxolimab. J is TRBJ2-4 and V is TRBV4-1, with TRBD1 matching over 7 bases. Here the CDR3 DNA reads TGCGCCAGCAGCCCCGTAGGGGGCACGAACATTCAGTACTTC. Translation gives CASSPVGGTNIQYF.